These 12 T cell receptor beta chains were all obtained from the same sample, sequenced in a study of preoperative IRX-2 immunotherapy in early breast cancer. Data came from immunoSEQ multiplex PCR; TCRdb stores just in-frame clones and leaves some out. Counted here are around 10,000 clones, 80% to 85% occurring once; the ten biggest clones make up roughly 6%. This sample's treatment: preoperative locoregional IRX-2 cytokine immunotherapy. Sequencing used lymph node tissue, obtained before IRX-2 immunotherapy. These receptors came from a human donor with breast cancer.

The DNA for the CDR3 is TGTGCCAGCAGCATTGGCAGCTCCTACAATGAGCAGTTCTTC. Translation: CASSIGSSYNEQFF. The chain carries TRBV11-3 and TRBJ2-1; D remains unclear. Germline CDR1 SGHNT, CDR2 YENEEA. V lost 5 bases and J 0 bases, leaving 8 bases between the germline ends. This CDR3 region has 14 residues.

V is TRBV28 and J is TRBJ2-3, with D tentatively TRBD2 (6 bases). CDR1 and CDR2 (germline): MDHEN, SYDVKM. CDR3 length: 15 amino acids. V dropped 4 bases and J dropped 0 bases, with 11 bases sitting between them. CDR3 sequence (DNA): TGTGCCAGCAGTTGGGGGAGGATGAGCACAGATACGCAGTATTTT. Its translation is CASSWGRMSTDTQYF.

This chain joins TRBV7-7 and TRBJ1-3, with TRBD1 identical over 8 bases. After removal of 6 bases from V and 2 bases from J, the junction contained 18 bases not matched to a gene. This CDR3 comprises 19 residues. Germline-derived CDR1 and CDR2 are SSHAT and FNYEAQ (reference sequence). The CDR3 DNA reads as TGTGCCAGCAGTAAATGGCCGAAGGTCCAGGGGGCAGCTGGAAACACCATATATTTT. This translates into CASSKWPKVQGAAGNTIYF.

The V call is TRBV6-8, the J call TRBJ1-1; 7 bases fit TRBD1. The length of the CDR3 is 15 residues. Trimming at V came to 2 bases and at J to 5 bases, leaving 8 bases not matched to a gene. Per the germline V gene, CDR1 is MNHGY and CDR2 is SAAAGT. The DNA for the CDR3 is TGTGCCAGCAGTTACATAGGGGGCGAGTTAACTGAAGCTTTCTTT. Translation: CASSYIGGELTEAFF.

V gene TRBV5-1 combines with J gene TRBJ1-1; D is ambiguous. This CDR3 comprises 14 residues. Germline loops: CDR1 SGHRS, CDR2 YFSETQ. V lost 0 bases and J lost 0, with 6 bases in between. CDR3 sequence (DNA): TGCGCCAGCAGCTTGGATCAGCTGAACACTGAAGCTTTCTTT. It codes for CASSLDQLNTEAFF. The full variable domain, its missing parts supplied by reference TRBV5-1 and TRBJ1-1, is KAGVTQTPRYLIKTRGQQVTLSCSPISGHRSVSWYQQTPGQGLQFLFEYFSETQRNKGNFPGRFSGRQFSNSRSEMNVSTLELGDSALYLCASSLDQLNTEAFFGQGTRLTVV.

This clone was detected only a few times. This chain links TRBV11-3 with TRBJ2-2, with 7 bases fitting TRBD2. Germline CDR1 and CDR2: SGHNT and YENEEA. The CDR3 has 15 amino acids. V was pared by 6 bases and J by 2 bases, with 6 bases of the junction left unmatched. The CDR3 protein is CASRRTSVNTGELFF. For the CDR3, the DNA is TGTGCCAGCAGACGTACTAGCGTTAACACCGGGGAGCTGTTTTTT.

The chain employs TRBV28 and TRBJ1-1, with a tentative D call TRBD1 (5 bases). The CDR3 length is 15 residues. Germline CDR1 is MDHEN and CDR2 is SYDVKM. Trimming left V 2 bases short and J 1 base short, with 11 bases between. The CDR3 DNA reads TGTGCCAGCAGTTTAGACCCGGGGGGGAACACTGAAGCTTTCTTT. Translation gives CASSLDPGGNTEAFF.

The chain uses TRBV19 and TRBJ2-5, with 15 nucleotides matching TRBD2. Per germline, CDR1 LNHDA and CDR2 SQIVND (reference sequence). The CDR3 runs 18 residues. The J segment lost 5 bases and the V segment lost 5 bases, leaving 12 bases of the junction unmatched. CDR3 in amino acids: CASSPGLAGGSRGETQYF. The CDR3 DNA sequence: TGTGCCAGTAGTCCGGGACTAGCGGGAGGCAGTCGGGGTGAGACCCAGTACTTC.

The chain joins TRBV23-1 to TRBJ2-6; 9 nucleotides match TRBD1. TRBV23-1 is recorded as an ORF, its role being uncertain. J gave up 4 bases and V 6 bases, and 10 bases lay outside the gene matches. This CDR3 has 17 amino acids. The CDR3 sequence: CASSQDWDRVGANVLTF. DNA for the CDR3: TGCGCCAGCAGCCAAGATTGGGACAGGGTCGGGGCCAACGTCCTGACTTTC.

Only a few counts were recorded for this clone. The chain uses TRBV7-8 and TRBJ1-4; the D is unclear. Trimming removed 5 bases at V and 7 bases at J, with 11 bases between. The CDR3 totals 13 residues. In germline, CDR1 is SGHVS, CDR2 FQNEAQ. The CDR3 DNA is TGTGCCAGCAGCCTCAATGCGGCTGAAAAACTGTTTTTT. Its protein product is CASSLNAAEKLFF.

This chain links TRBV6-8 with TRBJ1-2, with 7 bases lining up with TRBD1. Germline CDR1 reads MNHGY; CDR2 reads SAAAGT. J gave up 0 bases and V 7 bases, and 14 bases lay outside the gene matches. The CDR3 is made up of 17 amino acids. The chain's CDR3 is CASTTRGGSPANYGYTF. For the CDR3, the DNA is TGTGCCAGCACTACGCGAGGGGGCAGCCCTGCTAACTATGGCTACACCTTC.

This clone was seen just once. The J gene is TRBJ2-4, the V gene TRBV5-1; no clear D gene. CDR3 size: 16 residues. Trimming removed 4 bases at V and 0 bases at J, with 14 bases between. In germline, CDR1 is SGHRS, CDR2 YFSETQ. The CDR3 loop is CASSPLERLAKNIQYF. The CDR3 DNA is TGCGCCAGCAGCCCCCTGGAGCGTTTAGCCAAAAACATTCAGTACTTC.